These 10 T cell receptor beta chains originate from one sample sequenced in a study of blood T cell repertoires in COVID-19. This table comes from immunoSEQ multiplex PCR, and its TCRdb copy is limited to in-frame clones, with some not included. The sample has 70,000 to 95,000 clones; roughly nine tenths are singletons. The sequenced sample consisted of peripheral blood. The receptors stem from a man in his fifties with COVID-19, enrolled during active disease.

The sample holds one count of this clone. The chain employs TRBV19 and TRBJ2-5; the D gene is possibly TRBD1 (6 bases). Germline lookup yields CDR1 LNHDA and CDR2 SQIVND (reference sequence). The length of the CDR3 is 13 residues. The V and J ends lost 2 bases and 5 bases respectively, with 9 bases between them. CDR3 amino acids: CASSILRGETQYF. The CDR3 region has the DNA TGTGCCAGTAGTATACTCAGGGGTGAGACCCAGTACTTC.

This rearrangement joins TRBV12-3 or TRBV12-4 to TRBJ1-5; 8 bases are shared with TRBD1. This CDR3 is built from 13 residues. V dropped 5 bases and J dropped 6; count of bases not matched to a gene: 3. In DNA form, the CDR3 reads TGTGCCAGCAGTCCCGGGACAGGTCAGCCCCAGCATTTT. This encodes CASSPGTGQPQHF.

The J gene is TRBJ2-5, the V gene TRBV9; D unresolved. Trimming pared 3 bases from V and 11 bases from J, leaving 5 bases between. Germline CDR1 is SGDLS and CDR2 is YYNGEE. There are 9 residues in the CDR3. The CDR3 DNA reads TGTGCCAGCAGCGATTATCAGTACTTC. Its protein product is CASSDYQYF. The full variable domain, completed using reference TRBV9 and TRBJ2-5, is DSGVTQTPKHLITATGQRVTLRCSPRSGDLSVYWYQQSLDQGLQFLIQYYNGEERAKGNILERFSAQQFPDLHSELNLSSLELGDSALYFCASSDYQYFGPGTRLLVL.

This chain links TRBV5-1 with TRBJ1-1; 8 nucleotides align to TRBD1. Germline V lookup: CDR1 SGHRS, CDR2 YFSETQ. The trim removed 2 bases at V and 0 bases at J, leaving 3 bases unmatched. The length of the CDR3 is 15 residues. The CDR3 sequence: CASSFEGQVNTEAFF. CDR3 nucleotides: TGCGCCAGCAGCTTTGAGGGACAGGTGAACACTGAAGCTTTCTTT.

The J gene is TRBJ2-3, the V gene TRBV28, with 11 bases aligning to TRBD2. The length of the CDR3 is 17 residues. Trimming took 5 bases from V and 3 from J; bases not matched to a gene: 10. Looked up from germline, CDR1 is MDHEN and CDR2 is SYDVKM. The DNA of the CDR3 is TGTGCCAGCAGTCCTGCTAGCGGGGGGCCGCTGACAGATACGCAGTATTTT. Protein sequence: CASSPASGGPLTDTQYF.

The V gene is TRBV4-3, the J gene TRBJ1-5; 7 nucleotides line up with TRBD1. CDR1 and CDR2 (germline): LGHNA, YSLEER. The CDR3 has 15 residues. V lost 4 bases and J lost 4; bases outside the gene matches: 7. The CDR3: CASSRTTGPNQPQHF. The CDR3 nucleotides are TGCGCCAGCAGCCGGACGACAGGGCCGAATCAGCCCCAGCATTTT.

This clone turned up a few times. The chain links TRBV6-1 to TRBJ2-2; D not certain. CDR3 length equals 16 residues. Germline V lookup: CDR1 MNHNS, CDR2 SASEGT. Trimming removed 3 bases at V and 2 bases at J, with 13 bases between. CDR3 sequence (DNA): TGTGCCAGCAGTGAGATGAGCTTACCAAACACCGGGGAGCTGTTTTTT. It yields the protein CASSEMSLPNTGELFF.

The genes are TRBV9 and TRBJ2-5, with TRBD2 matching over 12 bases. CDR3 length equals 15 residues. Per germline, CDR1 SGDLS and CDR2 YYNGEE. The V segment lost 4 bases and the J segment 7 bases; nucleotides outside the gene matches: 8. The CDR3 sequence: CASSSGTSGSVTQYF. CDR3 in DNA: TGTGCCAGCAGCTCCGGGACTAGCGGGTCCGTGACCCAGTACTTC.

The chain is built from TRBV6-2 or TRBV6-3 and TRBJ2-7; TRBD2 aligns across 11 bases. The CDR3 runs 16 residues. Looked up from germline, CDR1 is MNHEY and CDR2 is SVGEGT. V shed 3 bases and J 3 bases; nucleotides not matched to a gene: 7. CDR3 in amino acids: CASSYLGGTSGYEQYF. The CDR3 nucleotides are TGTGCCAGCAGTTATTTAGGTGGGACTAGCGGCTACGAGCAGTACTTC.

The J gene is TRBJ2-3, the V gene TRBV21-1; whether TRBD1, the table's D call, matches the DNA was not checked. TRBV21-1 is assigned pseudogene status. The length of the CDR3 is 21 residues. This CDR3 is CASSKNPSPAKGEDREDTQYF. CDR3 bases: TGTGCCAGCAGCAAAAACCCCAGTCCCGCAAAAGGGGAGGACAGGGAAGATACGCAGTATTTT.